The present entry profiles one T cell receptor (beta chain) with its context. Its antigen remains unknown. Assay used: immunoSEQ multiplex PCR; TCRdb lists only in-frame clones, some missing. The sample contains about 100,000 clones, approximately 87% of which appear only once. The sample originates from a study of T cell responses to AZD1222 COVID-19 vaccine. Study-wide points: Just 5 to 7 AZD1222 recipients were seropositive at baseline. The donors showed a predominance of white British ancestry and of females, with possible underestimation of clonal diversity.

The germline gives CDR1 MDHEN, CDR2 SYDVKM. The CDR3 has 11 residues. The sample consisted of peripheral blood, taken on day 0 of AZD1222 vaccination. This TCR came from an adult in good health. The rearrangement uses TRBV28 and TRBJ1-1; a possible D gene is TRBD1 (5 bases). The CDR3 DNA is TGTGCTTCACACGAGGGGACTGAAGCTTTCTTT. Protein sequence: CASHEGTEAFF.